The 12 T cell receptor beta chains reported below all come from one sample, sequenced in a study of blood T cell repertoires in COVID-19. Clones were sequenced by immunoSEQ multiplex PCR, and TCRdb holds only the in-frame ones, with some missing. The sample carries around 170,000 clones, around 82% recorded once. Input material: peripheral blood. The receptor set was obtained from a man between 18 and 35 years old with active or convalescent COVID-19.

This rearrangement joins TRBV29-1 to TRBJ2-5, with 9 nucleotides matching TRBD2. J lost 1 base, V lost 8 bases, and 5 bases had no gene match. The CDR3 is 13 amino acids. Germline lookup yields CDR1 SQVTM and CDR2 ANQGSEA. For the CDR3, the DNA is TGCAGCACCCAGACTAGCGGCCAAGAGACCCAGTACTTC. It encodes CSTQTSGQETQYF.

This sequence joins TRBV10-1 and TRBJ2-7; D remains unclear. The V end was cut by 4 bases, the J end by 1 base, with 8 bases between. Per the germline V gene, CDR1 is WNHNN and CDR2 is SYGVQD (reference sequence). This CDR3 is 13 amino acids long. The CDR3 DNA reads as TGCGCCAGCAGTGTGACTGGGTCCTACGAGCAGTACTTC. Amino acid sequence: CASSVTGSYEQYF.

The chain is built from TRBV19 and TRBJ2-3; 9 bases are shared with TRBD1. The germline V gene has CDR1 LNHDA and CDR2 SQIVND (reference sequence). This CDR3 is built from 14 residues. J was trimmed by 4 bases and V by 5 bases; bases with no gene match: 4. CDR3 DNA sequence: TGTGCCAGTAGTTCTACAGGGGGCTCAGATACGCAGTATTTT. This encodes CASSSTGGSDTQYF.

This sequence joins TRBV2 and TRBJ1-2, with D perhaps TRBD1 (5 bases). Germline V gene sequence: CDR1 SNHLY, CDR2 FYNNEI. CDR3 size: 15 residues. V was shortened by 2 bases and J by 2 bases, with 12 bases between the two germline ends. In DNA form, the CDR3 reads TGTGCCAGCAGTGAATGGAAGGGGAACAACTATGGCTACACCTTC. Protein sequence: CASSEWKGNNYGYTF. Combining the CDR3 with reference TRBV2 and TRBJ1-2 gives the whole variable domain EPEVTQTPSHQVTQMGQEVILRCVPISNHLYFYWYRQILGQKVEFLVSFYNNEISEKSEIFDDQFSVERPDGSNFTLKIRSTKLEDSAMYFCASSEWKGNNYGYTFGSGTRLTVV.

J is TRBJ2-7 and V is TRBV7-2; D not certain. Trimming cost V 0 bases and J 3 bases, with 6 bases left between them. CDR3 size: 13 residues. The germline V gene encodes CDR1 SGHTA and CDR2 FQGNSA. CDR3 in amino acids: CASSLALSYEQYF. The CDR3 DNA reads TGTGCCAGCAGCTTAGCGCTAAGCTACGAGCAGTACTTC.

The chain uses TRBV5-4 and TRBJ1-2; 7 nucleotides align to TRBD1. CDR1 and CDR2 from the germline V gene are SGHNT and YYREEE (reference sequence). The CDR3 totals 14 residues. V was clipped by 0 bases and J by 3 bases; unmatched bases: 2. The CDR3 sequence: CASSLVGTDYGYTF. The CDR3 nucleotides are TGTGCCAGCAGCTTGGTTGGGACAGACTATGGCTACACCTTC.

The chain recombines TRBV30 with TRBJ1-1; D perhaps matches TRBD1 (5 bases). There are 14 residues in the CDR3. The germline CDR1 and CDR2 sequences are GTSNPN and SVGIG (reference sequence). Trimming took off 1 base at V and 1 base at J, with 10 bases between the two ends. CDR3 region: CAWSGGGANTEAFF. The CDR3 DNA sequence: TGTGCCTGGAGTGGGGGAGGGGCGAACACTGAAGCTTTCTTT.

The chain joins TRBV7-9 to TRBJ1-2; 7 positions match TRBD1. Germline V gives CDR1 SEHNR, CDR2 FQNEAQ (reference sequence). Trimming cost V 5 bases and J 0 bases; bases outside gene matches: 6. The CDR3 extends over 15 amino acids. CDR3 bases: TGTGCCAGCAGCCCAACGACAGGGCCTAACTATGGCTACACCTTC. This codes for CASSPTTGPNYGYTF.

The chain couples TRBV18 to TRBJ1-2; possible D gene TRBD1, 5 bases. The CDR3 runs 17 residues. The V end was cut by 0 bases, the J end by 6 bases, with 20 bases between. Germline loops: CDR1 KGHSH, CDR2 LQKENI. CDR3 coding DNA: TGTGCCAGCTCACCACCCGGGCAGGGTATTGTTTGGGATGGCTACACCTTC. It yields the protein CASSPPGQGIVWDGYTF.

J is TRBJ2-1 and V is TRBV7-9; D ambiguous. V was pared by 5 bases and J by 9 bases, with 14 bases between. Germline values: CDR1 SEHNR, CDR2 FQNEAQ (reference sequence). The CDR3 totals 13 residues. The CDR3 coding sequence is TGTGCCAGCAGCCGAATTGGGCGATCTGAGCAGTTCTTC. Protein: CASSRIGRSEQFF.

The chain joins TRBV7-8 to TRBJ2-7; 7 bases align to TRBD1. V gave up 4 bases and J gave up 4 bases; unmatched junction bases: 7. Germline CDR1 and CDR2: SGHVS and FQNEAQ. The CDR3 is 14 residues long. CDR3 DNA sequence: TGTGCCAGCAGCTCGGGACAGCCGCCGTACGAGCAGTACTTC. This translates into CASSSGQPPYEQYF.

The chain is built from TRBV19 and TRBJ1-3; D ambiguous. The CDR3 extends over 12 amino acids. CDR1 is LNHDA, CDR2 SQIVND, per germline (reference sequence). Trimming pared 7 bases from V and 9 bases from J, leaving 13 bases between. The CDR3 DNA sequence: TGTGCCAGTACCCCCGGACGGGGCACCATATATTTT. Its translation: CASTPGRGTIYF.